The count of the clone carrying this T cell receptor (beta chain) is one. This sample was included in a study of blood T cell repertoires in COVID-19. About the research overall: Collection of acute and convalescent COVID-19 samples took place in the United States, Italy and Spain. The cDNA or gDNA used as material had been derived from T cells, B-cell-depleted T cells, or PBMCs.

Original data processing: Amplification from reference gene primers served as the basis for estimated nucleated cell counts. Using immunoSEQ multiplex PCR, the repertoire was profiled, and TCRdb retains in-frame clones only, with some absent. V, J and clone size reflect that table, while D and trimming were determined from the DNA. The sample contains under 170,000 clones, around 86% of which appear only once. This CDR3 has 13 residues. The V gene end was trimmed by 7 bases and the J gene end by 3 bases; junction bases not matched to a gene: 5. In germline, CDR1 is MNHEY, CDR2 SVGAGI. The sample taken for sequencing was peripheral blood. This TCR was sampled from a man in his 70s with acute or convalescent COVID-19. This rearrangement joins TRBV6-5 to TRBJ1-1; 7 bases are a match to TRBD1. CDR3 coding DNA: TGTGCCAGCAAGACAGGGAGGTACACTGAAGCTTTCTTT. This sequence encodes CASKTGRYTEAFF.